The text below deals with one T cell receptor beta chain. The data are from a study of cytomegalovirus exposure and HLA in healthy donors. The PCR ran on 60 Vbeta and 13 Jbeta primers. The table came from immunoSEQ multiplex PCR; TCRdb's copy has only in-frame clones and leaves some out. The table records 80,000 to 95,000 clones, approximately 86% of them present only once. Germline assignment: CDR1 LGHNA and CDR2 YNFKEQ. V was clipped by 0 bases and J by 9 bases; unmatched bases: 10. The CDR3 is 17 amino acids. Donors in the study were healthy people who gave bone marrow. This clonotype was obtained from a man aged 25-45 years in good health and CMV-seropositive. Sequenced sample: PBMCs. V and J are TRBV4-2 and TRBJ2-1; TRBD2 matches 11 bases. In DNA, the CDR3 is TGTGCCAGCAGCCAAGATGTCGTCCCTAGCGGGAGGAGTGAGCAGTTCTTC. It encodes CASSQDVVPSGRSEQFF.